This T cell receptor beta chain was sequenced during a study of identical twins. In the case of this clonotype: As yet, its antigen is unknown.

Only healthy Caucasians were included as donors. The CDR3 consists of 15 residues. Trimming stripped 6 bases from V and 6 bases from J, with 18 bases between. Germline V gene data show CDR1 as DFQATT and CDR2 as SNEGSKA (reference sequence). General study findings and limits: Beta out-of-frame sequences displayed a weaker excess of sharing between twins. Zero-insertion findings could be partly confounded by invariant cells (MAIT and iNKT cells).

TCRdb reanalysed the 5' RACE reads using MiXCR and keeps one entry per CDR3 protein. The repertoire includes some 1,600,000 distinct CDR3 sequences, under 35% of them detected once, and over 0.25% sits in the top ten. What was sequenced was cord blood. This sequence originates from a newborn girl in good health. The chain couples TRBV20-1 to TRBJ1-6; D ambiguous. CDR3 coding DNA: TGCAGTGCACACGAGGAACCGGGGATTAATTCACCCCTCCACTTT. This sequence encodes CSAHEEPGINSPLHF.